The present entry profiles one TCR beta chain with its context. The antigen is undetermined. The record originates from a study of beta chain features in type 1 diabetes. Study-wide points: For Type 1 diabetes patients, all four CD4+ subsets carried TCRB CDR3s that were moderately but significantly shorter.

Sorted CD4+ subsets: naive, central memory, regulatory, stem cell-like memory (CD45RO/CCR7/CD25/CD127/CD95/CD27 panel). Reverse transcription of all isolated RNA meant that expressed TCRB transcripts were sequenced. This table comes from immunoSEQ multiplex PCR, and its TCRdb copy is limited to in-frame clones, with some not included. Of 93,000 or so clones listed, approximately 30% are singletons. Germline loops: CDR1 SEHNR, CDR2 FQNEAQ (reference sequence). This CDR3 region has 14 residues. After removal of 6 bases from V and 2 bases from J, the junction contained 6 bases not matched to a gene. The source is a woman in her late teens or twenties with type 1 diabetes. The sequenced material came from central memory CD4+ T cells from blood. The chain links TRBV7-9 to TRBJ1-1; 7 nucleotides agree with TRBD1. In nucleotides, the CDR3 is TGTGCCAGCAGTTTCCAGGGGGGAAACACTGAAGCTTTCTTT. This sequence encodes CASSFQGGNTEAFF. Drawing the rest from reference TRBV7-9 and TRBJ1-1, the complete variable domain is DTGVSQNPRHKITKRGQNVTFRCDPISEHNRLYWYRQTLGQGPEFLTYFQNEAQLEKSRLLSDRFSAERPKGSFSTLEIQRTEQGDSAMYLCASSFQGGNTEAFFGQGTRLTVV.